This T cell receptor (beta chain) emerged from a study of CD8 T cells in Susac syndrome. For the study at large: The sequenced Susac syndrome patients included about six who had clinically active disease and eight or nine who were in remission.

TCR beta from blood CD8+ and CD4+ T cells was sequenced. Broader study findings: The TCR sequencing and HLA analysis in the study involved a relatively small number of individuals, as the study acknowledged.

With random hexamers, 0.5 to 1 ug RNA was reverse transcribed. A multiplex approach, immunoSEQ multiplex PCR, amplified TCR beta CDR3 across 54 Vbeta and 13 Jbeta. MiXCR was run by TCRdb on the immunoSEQ multiplex PCR reads, yielding one entry per CDR3 protein. Among 50,000 to 55,000 distinct CDR3 sequences, approximately 95% were seen once, and the ten largest hold roughly 0.79%. In regard to this clonotype: Antigen: not known.

Germline V gene data show CDR1 as SQVTM and CDR2 as ANQGSEA. The CDR3 length is 13 residues. Trimming took off 5 bases at V and 2 bases at J, with 12 bases between the two ends. This clonotype was sampled from a human donor with Susac syndrome. The chain combines TRBV29-1 with TRBJ1-2; tentatively, D is TRBD1 (6 bases). What was sequenced was CD8+ T cells from PBMCs. CDR3 coding DNA: TGCAGCGTTCGTTCAGGGGAGAACTATGGCTACACCTTC. Translation gives CSVRSGENYGYTF.